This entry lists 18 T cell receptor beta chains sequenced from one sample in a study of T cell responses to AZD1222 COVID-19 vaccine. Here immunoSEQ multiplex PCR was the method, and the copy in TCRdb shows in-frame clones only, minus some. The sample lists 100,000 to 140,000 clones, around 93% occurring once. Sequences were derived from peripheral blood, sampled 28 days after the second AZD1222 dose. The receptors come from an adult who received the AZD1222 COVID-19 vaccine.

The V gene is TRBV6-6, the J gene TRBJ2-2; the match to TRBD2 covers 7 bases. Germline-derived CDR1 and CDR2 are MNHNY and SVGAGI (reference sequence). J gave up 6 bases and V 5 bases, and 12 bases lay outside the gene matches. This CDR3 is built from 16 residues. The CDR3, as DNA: TGTGCCAGCAGTCAAACATTGAGCGGGAAGGCCGGGGAGCTGTTTTTT. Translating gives CASSQTLSGKAGELFF.

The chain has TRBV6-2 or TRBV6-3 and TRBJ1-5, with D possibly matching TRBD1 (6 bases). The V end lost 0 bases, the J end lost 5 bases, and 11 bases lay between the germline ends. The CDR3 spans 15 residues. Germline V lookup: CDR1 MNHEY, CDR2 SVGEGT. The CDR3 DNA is TGTGCCAGCAGTTACTCGACAGGCCCCCATCAGCCCCAGCATTTT. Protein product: CASSYSTGPHQPQHF.

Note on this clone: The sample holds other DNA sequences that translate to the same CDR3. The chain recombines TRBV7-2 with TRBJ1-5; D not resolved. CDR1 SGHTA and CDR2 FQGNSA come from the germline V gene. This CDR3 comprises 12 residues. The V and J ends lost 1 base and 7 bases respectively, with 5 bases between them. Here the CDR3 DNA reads TGTGCCAGCAGCTTAGATTTACAGCCCCAGCATTTT. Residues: CASSLDLQPQHF. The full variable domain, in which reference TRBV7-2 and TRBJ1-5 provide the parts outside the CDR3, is GAGVSQSPSNKVTEKGKDVELRCDPISGHTALYWYRQSLGQGLEFLIYFQGNSAPDKSGLPSDRFSAERTGGSVSTLTIQRTQQEDSAVYLCASSLDLQPQHFGDGTRLSIL.

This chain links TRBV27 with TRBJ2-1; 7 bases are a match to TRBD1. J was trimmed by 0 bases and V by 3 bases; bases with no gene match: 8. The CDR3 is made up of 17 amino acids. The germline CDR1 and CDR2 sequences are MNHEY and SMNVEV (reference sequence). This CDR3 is CASSLGDSPSSYNEQFF. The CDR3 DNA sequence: TGTGCCAGCAGTTTGGGGGACAGCCCTAGCTCCTACAATGAGCAGTTCTTC.

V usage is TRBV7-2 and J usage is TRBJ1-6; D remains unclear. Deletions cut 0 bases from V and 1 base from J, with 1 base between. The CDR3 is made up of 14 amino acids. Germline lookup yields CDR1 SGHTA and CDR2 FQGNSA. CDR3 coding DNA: TGTGCCAGCAGCTTAGCATCCTATAATTCACCCCTCCACTTT. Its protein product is CASSLASYNSPLHF.

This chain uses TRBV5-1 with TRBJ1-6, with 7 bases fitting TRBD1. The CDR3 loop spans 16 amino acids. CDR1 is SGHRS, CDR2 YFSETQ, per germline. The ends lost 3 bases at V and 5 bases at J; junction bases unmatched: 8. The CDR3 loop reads CASSSQGNSDNSPLHF. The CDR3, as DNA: TGCGCCAGCAGCTCACAGGGGAACTCGGATAATTCACCCCTCCACTTT. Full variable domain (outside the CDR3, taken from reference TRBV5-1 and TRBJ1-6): KAGVTQTPRYLIKTRGQQVTLSCSPISGHRSVSWYQQTPGQGLQFLFEYFSETQRNKGNFPGRFSGRQFSNSRSEMNVSTLELGDSALYLCASSSQGNSDNSPLHFGNGTRLTVT.

As DNA, the CDR3 is TGTGCCATCAGTGAGTCAGGTGCTACCTACACCTTC. Its protein product is CAISESGATYTF. The rearrangement joins TRBV10-3 to TRBJ1-2; no firm D call. The CDR3 runs to 12 residues. Trimming took 0 bases from V and 10 from J, leaving 9 bases between them. Germline lookup yields CDR1 ENHRY and CDR2 SYGVKD.

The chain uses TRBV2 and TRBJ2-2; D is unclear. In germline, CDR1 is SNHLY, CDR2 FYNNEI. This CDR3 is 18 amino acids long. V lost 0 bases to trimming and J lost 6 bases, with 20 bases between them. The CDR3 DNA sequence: TGTGCCAGCAGTGAAGCCGCCGGGCGGTGGCGAGGAGCCGGGGAGCTGTTTTTT. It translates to CASSEAAGRWRGAGELFF.

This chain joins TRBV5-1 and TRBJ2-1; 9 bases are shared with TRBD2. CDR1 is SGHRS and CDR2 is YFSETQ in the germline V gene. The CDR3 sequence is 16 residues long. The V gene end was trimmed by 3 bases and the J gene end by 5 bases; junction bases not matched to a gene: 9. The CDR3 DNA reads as TGCGCCAGCAGCTCAAATAGCGGGAGTTACCACAATGAGCAGTTCTTC. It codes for CASSSNSGSYHNEQFF. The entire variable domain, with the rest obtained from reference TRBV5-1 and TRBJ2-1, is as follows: KAGVTQTPRYLIKTRGQQVTLSCSPISGHRSVSWYQQTPGQGLQFLFEYFSETQRNKGNFPGRFSGRQFSNSRSEMNVSTLELGDSALYLCASSSNSGSYHNEQFFGPGTRLTVL.

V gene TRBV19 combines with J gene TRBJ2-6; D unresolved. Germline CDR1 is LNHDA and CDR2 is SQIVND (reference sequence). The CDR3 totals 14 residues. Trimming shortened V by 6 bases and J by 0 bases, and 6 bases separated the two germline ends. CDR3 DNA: TGTGCCAGTAGAGACAACTCTGGGGCCAACGTCCTGACTTTC. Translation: CASRDNSGANVLTF. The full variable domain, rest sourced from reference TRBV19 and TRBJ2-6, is DGGITQSPKYLFRKEGQNVTLSCEQNLNHDAMYWYRQDPGQGLRLIYYSQIVNDFQKGDIAEGYSVSREKKESFPLTVTSAQKNPTAFYLCASRDNSGANVLTFGAGSRLTVL.

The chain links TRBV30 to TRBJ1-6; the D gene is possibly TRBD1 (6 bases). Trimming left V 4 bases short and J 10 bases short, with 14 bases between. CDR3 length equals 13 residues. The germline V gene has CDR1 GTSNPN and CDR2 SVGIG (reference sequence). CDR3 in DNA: TGTGCCTGGACAGGGGCCCAGGGATCACCCCTCCACTTT. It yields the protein CAWTGAQGSPLHF.

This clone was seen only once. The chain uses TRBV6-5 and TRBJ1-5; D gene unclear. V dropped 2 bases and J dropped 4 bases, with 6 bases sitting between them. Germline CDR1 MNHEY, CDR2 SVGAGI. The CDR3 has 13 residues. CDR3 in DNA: TGTGCCAGCAGTTACGGCGGAAATCAGCCCCAGCATTTT. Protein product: CASSYGGNQPQHF.

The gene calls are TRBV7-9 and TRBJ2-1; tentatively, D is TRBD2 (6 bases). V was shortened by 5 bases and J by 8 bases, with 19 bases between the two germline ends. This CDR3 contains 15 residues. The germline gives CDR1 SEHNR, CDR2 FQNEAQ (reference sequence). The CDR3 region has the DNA TGTGCCAGCAGCCCCCCAGGCCAGTCGGGGGATGAGCAGTTCTTC. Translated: CASSPPGQSGDEQFF.

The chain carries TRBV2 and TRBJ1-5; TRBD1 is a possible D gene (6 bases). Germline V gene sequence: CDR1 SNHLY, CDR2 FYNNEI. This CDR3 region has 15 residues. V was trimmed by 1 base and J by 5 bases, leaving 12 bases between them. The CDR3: CASSEENREDQPQHF. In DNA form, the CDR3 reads TGTGCCAGCAGTGAAGAAAACAGGGAAGATCAGCCCCAGCATTTT.

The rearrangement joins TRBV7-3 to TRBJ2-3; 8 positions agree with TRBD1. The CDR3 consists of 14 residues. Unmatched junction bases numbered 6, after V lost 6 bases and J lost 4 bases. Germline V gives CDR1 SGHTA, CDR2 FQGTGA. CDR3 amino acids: CASRVDRGADTQYF. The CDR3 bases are TGTGCCAGCAGGGTAGACAGGGGTGCAGATACGCAGTATTTT.

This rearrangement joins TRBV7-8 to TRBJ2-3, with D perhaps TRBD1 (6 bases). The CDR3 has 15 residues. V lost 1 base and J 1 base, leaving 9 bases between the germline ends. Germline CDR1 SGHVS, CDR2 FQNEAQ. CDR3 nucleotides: TGTGCCAGCAGCTTAGGGACAGACCGCACAGATACGCAGTATTTT. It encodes CASSLGTDRTDTQYF.

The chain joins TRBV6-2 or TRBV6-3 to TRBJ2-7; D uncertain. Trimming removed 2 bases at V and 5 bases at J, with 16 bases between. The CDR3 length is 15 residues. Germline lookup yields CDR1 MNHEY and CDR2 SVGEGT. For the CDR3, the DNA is TGTGCCAGCAGTTACGGAGATTTTGGAGTGAACGAGCAGTACTTC. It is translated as CASSYGDFGVNEQYF.

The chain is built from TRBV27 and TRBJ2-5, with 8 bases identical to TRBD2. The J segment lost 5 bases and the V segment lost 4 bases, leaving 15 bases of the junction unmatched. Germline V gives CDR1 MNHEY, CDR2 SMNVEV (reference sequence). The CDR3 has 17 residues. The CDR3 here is CASSSLSGLAGGETQYF. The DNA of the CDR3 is TGTGCCAGCAGTTCCCTCTCCGGACTAGCTGGCGGGGAGACCCAGTACTTC.